The 20 T cell receptor beta chains given below trace back to one sample, sequenced in a study of T cells in Graves' hyperthyroidism and ophthalmopathy. RNA transcripts were the template for amplifying TCR beta CDR3 regions. The TCR CDR3 was amplified in a first-round RT-PCR using the HTBI primer set. TCRdb processed the multiplex PCR reads anew with MiXCR; each CDR3 protein has one entry. The table records about 400,000 distinct CDR3 sequences, 15% to 18% of them present only once. The sample was blood. Receptors originate from a woman aged 18-30 years with Graves' hyperthyroidism.

This clonotype was found many times. This chain links TRBV11-2 with TRBJ2-3, with TRBD2 identical over 10 bases. Germline V lookup: CDR1 SGHAT, CDR2 FQNNGV. V shed 0 bases and J 4 bases; nucleotides not matched to a gene: 4. This CDR3 is 16 amino acids long. The CDR3 bases are TGTGCCAGCAGCTTAGAACTAGCGGGAAACGCAGATACGCAGTATTTT. Translated, it gives CASSLELAGNADTQYF.

Many counts were recorded for this clonotype. V usage is TRBV12-3 or TRBV12-4 and J usage is TRBJ2-2, with a possible D match to TRBD1 (6 bases). CDR3 length: 15 amino acids. The V end lost 5 bases, the J end lost 4 bases, and 14 bases lay between the germline ends. DNA of the CDR3: TGTGCCAGCAGTCCCGCTGGGACAATCACCGGGGAGCTGTTTTTT. It specifies CASSPAGTITGELFF.

This clonotype was recorded at least ten times. The CDR3 here is CASSLIAGGSDEQFF. Written as DNA, the CDR3 is TGCGCCAGCAGCTTAATAGCGGGGGGGAGTGATGAGCAGTTCTTC. This sequence joins TRBV5-1 and TRBJ2-1, with 11 bases matching TRBD2. The junction had 6 bases not matched to a gene; V was cut back by 2 bases and J by 8 bases. This CDR3 has 15 residues. Germline V CDR1 and CDR2: SGHRS, YFSETQ.

This clonotype was picked up many times. The V call is TRBV7-6, the J call TRBJ1-4, with TRBD1 as a possible D gene (6 bases). The CDR3 loop spans 14 amino acids. CDR1 is SGHVS and CDR2 is FNYEAQ in the germline V gene. Deletions cut 4 bases from V and 4 bases from J, with 10 bases between. The CDR3 region has the DNA TGTGCCAGCAGCTCACAGGGCCTTAATGAAAAACTGTTTTTT. The encoded protein is CASSSQGLNEKLFF.

In its sample, this clonotype was seen many times. The V and J genes are TRBV7-9 and TRBJ1-6, with unresolved D. Germline V gene data show CDR1 as SEHNR and CDR2 as FQNEAQ (reference sequence). V was cut by 4 bases and J by 2 bases, with 18 bases left in between. The CDR3 contains 18 residues. CDR3 DNA: TGTGCCAGCAGCTACCGTCCAGGCGTGGGAGCCTATAATTCACCCCTCCACTTT. Its protein is CASSYRPGVGAYNSPLHF.

Ten or more counts support this clonotype. The chain carries TRBV12-3 or TRBV12-4 and TRBJ2-1; 13 bases agree with TRBD2. Germline trimming cut 3 bases from V and 5 bases from J; bases unmatched to any gene: 13. CDR3 length: 19 residues. The CDR3 loop reads CASSFWSRTSGSKNNEQFF. DNA of the CDR3: TGTGCCAGCAGTTTTTGGTCCAGGACTAGCGGGAGCAAAAACAATGAGCAGTTCTTC.

This clonotype has ten or more counts. The V and J genes are TRBV20-1 and TRBJ2-7, with D unresolved. The CDR3 runs 15 residues. The germline V and J ends were trimmed by 0 bases and 0 bases, with 12 bases remaining between them. From germline, CDR1 is DFQATT and CDR2 SNEGSKA (reference sequence). CDR3 sequence reads: CSARDYRRNSYEQYF. CDR3 nucleotides: TGCAGTGCTAGAGATTACCGGCGGAACTCCTACGAGCAGTACTTC.

The rearrangement joins TRBV9 to TRBJ1-3, with D maybe TRBD1 (5 bases). Germline lookup yields CDR1 SGDLS and CDR2 YYNGEE. V dropped 1 base and J dropped 2 bases, with 13 bases sitting between them. The CDR3 covers 16 residues. The CDR3 region has the DNA TGTGCCAGCAGCGTAAAGGGAGGGGATCCTGGAAACACCATATATTTT. Its protein product is CASSVKGGDPGNTIYF.

Ten or more counts support this clonotype. The chain employs TRBV5-1 and TRBJ1-1; D gene ambiguous. CDR3 length: 15 residues. Looked up from germline, CDR1 is SGHRS and CDR2 is YFSETQ. V was cut by 4 bases and J by 5 bases, with 18 bases left in between. The CDR3 sequence: CASSGVTWPETEAFF. The DNA for the CDR3 is TGCGCCAGCAGCGGGGTAACTTGGCCTGAGACTGAAGCTTTCTTT. Full variable domain (rest looked up from reference TRBV5-1 and TRBJ1-1): KAGVTQTPRYLIKTRGQQVTLSCSPISGHRSVSWYQQTPGQGLQFLFEYFSETQRNKGNFPGRFSGRQFSNSRSEMNVSTLELGDSALYLCASSGVTWPETEAFFGQGTRLTVV.

The chain joins TRBV5-1 to TRBJ2-7, with TRBD2 matching over 7 bases. Germline CDR1 and CDR2: SGHRS and YFSETQ. J lost 3 bases, V lost 0 bases, and 6 bases had no gene match. The CDR3 is 15 amino acids. In nucleotides, the CDR3 is TGCGCCAGCAGCTTGGCCCCAGCGGGATACTACGAGCAGTACTTC. This encodes CASSLAPAGYYEQYF.

Turning to this clonotype: With a much larger clone just one base away, this may be a read error. The chain combines TRBV7-2 with TRBJ2-5; 11 bases align to TRBD2. The CDR3 extends over 15 amino acids. CDR1 and CDR2 from the germline V gene are SGHTA and FQGNSA. J was trimmed by 4 bases and V by 3 bases; bases with no gene match: 4. The CDR3 DNA reads as TGTGCCAGCAGCTTGCAACTAGCGGGGGTAGAGACCCAGTACTTC. It encodes CASSLQLAGVETQYF. The full variable domain, with the rest looked up from reference TRBV7-2 and TRBJ2-5, is GAGVSQSPSNKVTEKGKDVELRCDPISGHTALYWYRQSLGQGLEFLIYFQGNSAPDKSGLPSDRFSAERTGGSVSTLTIQRTQQEDSAVYLCASSLQLAGVETQYFGPGTRLLVL.

This clonotype has just a few counts. The chain joins TRBV2 to TRBJ1-6; D is ambiguous. The CDR3 is made up of 14 amino acids. The germline CDR1 and CDR2 sequences are SNHLY and FYNNEI. Trimming shortened V by 6 bases and J by 3 bases, and 9 bases separated the two germline ends. The CDR3 nucleotides are TGTGCCAGCAGCCCGGGGATCTATAATTCACCCCTCCACTTT. This sequence encodes CASSPGIYNSPLHF.

The chain links TRBV6-1 to TRBJ2-1; 9 bases line up with TRBD2. Germline trimming cut 6 bases from V and 7 bases from J; bases unmatched to any gene: 16. The CDR3 totals 17 residues. The germline V gene has CDR1 MNHNS and CDR2 SASEGT. CDR3 nucleotide sequence: TGTGCCAGCAGGCCACAACCGGGACTAGCTGGACGGAATGAGCAGTTCTTC. This gives the protein CASRPQPGLAGRNEQFF.

In this sample, this clonotype turned up once. A far larger clone is one nucleotide away, so this likely arose from a read error. The conserved closing phenylalanine or tryptophan is absent in this CDR3, likely reflecting a read error. The V and J genes are TRBV27 and TRBJ2-7, with no clear D. Germline V CDR1 and CDR2: MNHEY, SMNVEV (reference sequence). CDR3 length equals 11 residues. V was pared by 5 bases and J by 6 bases, with 8 bases between. The DNA of the CDR3 is TGTGCCAGCAGTCCGGGCGGCGAGCAGTACCTC. It translates to CASSPGGEQYL.

There are many counts of this clonotype. The chain joins TRBV7-3 to TRBJ1-1, with D unresolved. The CDR3 sequence is 13 residues long. The V end was cut by 6 bases, the J end by 1 base, with 9 bases between. Germline V gene lookup returns CDR1 SGHTA and CDR2 FQGTGA. DNA for the CDR3: TGTGCCAGCAGGCTGCAGGAGAACACTGAAGCTTTCTTT. Translated, it gives CASRLQENTEAFF.

This clonotype has at least ten counts. V usage is TRBV28 and J usage is TRBJ2-6; possible D gene TRBD1, 5 bases. Germline CDR1 reads MDHEN; CDR2 reads SYDVKM. This CDR3 spans 15 amino acids. V lost 6 bases, J lost 1 base, and 10 bases lay in between. This CDR3 reads CASRDQGSGANVLTF. CDR3 DNA: TGTGCCAGCAGAGATCAGGGATCTGGGGCCAACGTCCTGACTTTC.

A remark on this clonotype: A junction end diverges from the germline sequence, so it may reflect a read error. This chain uses TRBV3-1 with TRBJ1-4, with a tentative D call TRBD1 (5 bases). The CDR3 loop spans 18 amino acids. Germline V gene lookup returns CDR1 LGHDT and CDR2 YNNKEL (reference sequence). The CDR3 coding sequence is TGTGCCAGCAGACAAGGGGCCGGGGCCCTTATGTCTAATGAAAAACTGTTTTTT. This gives the protein CASRQGAGALMSNEKLFF.

The gene calls are TRBV6-4 and TRBJ2-1; no firm D call. Germline CDR1 and CDR2: MRHNA and SNTAGT. Trimming shortened V by 11 bases and J by 3 bases, and 17 bases separated the two germline ends. The CDR3 extends over 14 amino acids. CDR3 bases: TGTGCCGCACGAGCCAGGACCATCTACAATGAGCAGTTCTTC. It is translated as CAARARTIYNEQFF.

This clonotype was counted ten times or more. The chain is built from TRBV12-3 or TRBV12-4 and TRBJ2-1, with D unclear. The CDR3 runs to 12 residues. V lost 4 bases and J 9 bases, leaving 10 bases between the germline ends. The DNA of the CDR3 is TGTGCCAGCAGTTCCGACGGTAGTGAGCAGTTCTTC. It translates to CASSSDGSEQFF.

This clonotype has at least ten counts. V gene TRBV2 combines with J gene TRBJ2-5; D gene ambiguous. V lost 1 base and J lost 6, with 18 bases in between. CDR1 is SNHLY and CDR2 is FYNNEI in the germline V gene. This CDR3 has 16 residues. The CDR3 DNA follows: TGTGCCAGCAGTGAAGTGACGCAGGCGGATCTCCAGACCCAGTACTTC. Its translation is CASSEVTQADLQTQYF.